One sample yielded the 3 T cell receptor beta chains listed below, sequenced in a study of T cells in Graves' hyperthyroidism and ophthalmopathy. Amplification targeted TCR beta CDR3 regions from RNA transcripts. A first-round RT-PCR of the TCR CDR3 used the HTBI primer set. TCRdb used MiXCR to reprocess the multiplex PCR reads, holding one entry per CDR3 protein. The table has roughly 700,000 distinct CDR3 sequences, roughly a third seen once. Sequencing used blood. These receptors all come from a woman aged 40 to 50 with Graves' hyperthyroidism.

In the case of this clonotype: Because the CDR3 is missing its conserved closing phenylalanine or tryptophan, this is likely a read error. This sequence joins TRBV7-9 and TRBJ1-6; D may be TRBD1 (6 bases). V was cut by 6 bases and J by 5 bases, with 11 bases left in between. Germline values: CDR1 SEHNR, CDR2 FQNEAQ (reference sequence). The CDR3 totals 14 residues. The CDR3 is CASSSQGHNSPLHL. The CDR3 coding sequence is TGTGCCAGCAGTTCCCAGGGGCATAATTCACCCCTCCACCTT.

This clonotype was detected ten times or more. The rearrangement links TRBV7-9 to TRBJ2-7, with TRBD2 identical over 8 bases. Germline assignment: CDR1 SEHNR and CDR2 FQNEAQ (reference sequence). This CDR3 has 16 amino acids. With 3 bases clipped from V and 7 bases from J, the junction kept 14 bases outside the gene matches. The CDR3 nucleotides read TGTGCCAGCAGCTTGCGGGGGGAGATCTCCTACAATGAGCAGTACTTC. As protein: CASSLRGEISYNEQYF.

The gene calls are TRBV2 and TRBJ1-5, with a weak D call TRBD1 (5 bases). CDR1 and CDR2 from the germline V gene are SNHLY and FYNNEI. The CDR3 is 13 amino acids. The germline V and J ends were trimmed by 6 bases and 8 bases, with 14 bases remaining between them. This CDR3 reads CASSTPGAEPQHF. CDR3 bases: TGTGCCAGCAGCACCCCCGGGGCGGAGCCCCAGCATTTT.